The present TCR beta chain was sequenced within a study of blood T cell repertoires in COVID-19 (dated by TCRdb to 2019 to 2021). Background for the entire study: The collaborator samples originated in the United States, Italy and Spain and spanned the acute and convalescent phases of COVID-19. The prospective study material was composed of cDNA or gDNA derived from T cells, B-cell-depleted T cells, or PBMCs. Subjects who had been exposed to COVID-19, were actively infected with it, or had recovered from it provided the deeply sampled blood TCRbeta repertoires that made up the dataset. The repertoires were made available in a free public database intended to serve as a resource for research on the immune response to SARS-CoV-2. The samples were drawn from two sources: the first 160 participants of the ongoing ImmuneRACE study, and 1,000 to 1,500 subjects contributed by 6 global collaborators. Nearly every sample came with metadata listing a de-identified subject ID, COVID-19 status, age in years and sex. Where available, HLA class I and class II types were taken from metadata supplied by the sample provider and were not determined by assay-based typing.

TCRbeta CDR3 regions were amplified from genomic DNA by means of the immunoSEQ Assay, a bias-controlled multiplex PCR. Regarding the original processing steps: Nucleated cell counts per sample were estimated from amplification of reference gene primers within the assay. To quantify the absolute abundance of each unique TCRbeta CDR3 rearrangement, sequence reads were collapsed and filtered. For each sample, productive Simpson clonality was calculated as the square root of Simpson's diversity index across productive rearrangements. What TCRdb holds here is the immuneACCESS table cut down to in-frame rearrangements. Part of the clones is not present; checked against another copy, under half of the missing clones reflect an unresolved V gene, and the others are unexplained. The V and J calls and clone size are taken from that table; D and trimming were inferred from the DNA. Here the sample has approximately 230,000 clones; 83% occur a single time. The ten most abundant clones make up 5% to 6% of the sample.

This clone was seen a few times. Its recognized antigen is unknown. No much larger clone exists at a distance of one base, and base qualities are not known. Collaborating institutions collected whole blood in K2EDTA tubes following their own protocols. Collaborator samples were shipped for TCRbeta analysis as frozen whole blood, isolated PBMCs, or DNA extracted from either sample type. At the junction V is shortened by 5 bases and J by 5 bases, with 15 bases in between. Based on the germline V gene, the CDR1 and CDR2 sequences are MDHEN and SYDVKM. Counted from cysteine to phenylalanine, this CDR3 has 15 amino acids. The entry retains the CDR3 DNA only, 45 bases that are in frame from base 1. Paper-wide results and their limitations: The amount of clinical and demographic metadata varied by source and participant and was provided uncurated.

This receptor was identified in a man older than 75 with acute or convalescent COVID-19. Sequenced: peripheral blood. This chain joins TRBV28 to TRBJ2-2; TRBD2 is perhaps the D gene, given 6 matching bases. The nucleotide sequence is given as TGTGCCAGCAGTACGATGGAGGGCTTGACCGGGGAGCTGTTTTTT. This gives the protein CASSTMEGLTGELFF.